These 5 T cell receptor beta chains were all obtained from the same sample, sequenced in a study of T cell clusters in autoimmune cytopenias. About 37,500 genome equivalents of blood DNA were amplified for TRB. TRB was amplified by touch-down multiplex PCR, primer pools A and B combined. Using the multiplex PCR reads, TCRdb records one entry per CDR3 protein without DNA. The sample has nearly 7,500 distinct CDR3 sequences. Sequencing input: peripheral blood. Receptor source: a human donor with an autoimmune cytopenia or autoimmune hepatitis (not recorded which).

According to its frequency, this clonotype is medium-sized (0.01 to 0.1%). V usage is TRBV30 and J usage is TRBJ1-2; as DNA is missing, the TRBD1 call by TCRdb cannot be tested. CDR1 and CDR2 (germline): GTSNPN, SVGIG (reference sequence). The CDR3 length is 15 residues. CDR3 loop: CAWSGTGPLLYGYTF. Full variable domain (missing parts from reference TRBV30 and TRBJ1-2): SQTIHQWPATLVQPVGSPLSLECTVEGTSNPNLYWYRQAAGRGLQLLFYSVGIGQISSEVPQNLSASRPQDRQFILSSKKLLLSDSGFYLCAWSGTGPLLYGYTFGSGTRLTVV.

This clonotype shows up as medium-sized by frequency. V usage is TRBV6-5 and J usage is TRBJ1-4. CDR3 length: 16 amino acids. Germline CDR1 and CDR2: MNHEY and SVGAGI. CDR3 amino acids: CASSYSAAMANEKLFF.

The chain combines TRBV20-1 with TRBJ2-7. This CDR3 is 14 amino acids long. Germline CDR1 is DFQATT and CDR2 is SNEGSKA (reference sequence). CDR3 sequence: CSARGHGGSYEQYF.

In terms of frequency, this clonotype is medium-sized. This chain joins TRBV6-5 and TRBJ2-7; TCRdb calls TRBD1, which cannot be checked without DNA. Germline CDR1 and CDR2: MNHEY and SVGAGI. This CDR3 region has 12 residues. The CDR3 sequence is CASNFREYEQYF.

This clonotype is medium-sized (0.01 to 0.1%) by frequency. The V call is TRBV18, the J call TRBJ1-3. In germline, CDR1 is KGHSH, CDR2 LQKENI. CDR3 size: 15 residues. The CDR3 loop reads CASSGSLVLGNTIYF.